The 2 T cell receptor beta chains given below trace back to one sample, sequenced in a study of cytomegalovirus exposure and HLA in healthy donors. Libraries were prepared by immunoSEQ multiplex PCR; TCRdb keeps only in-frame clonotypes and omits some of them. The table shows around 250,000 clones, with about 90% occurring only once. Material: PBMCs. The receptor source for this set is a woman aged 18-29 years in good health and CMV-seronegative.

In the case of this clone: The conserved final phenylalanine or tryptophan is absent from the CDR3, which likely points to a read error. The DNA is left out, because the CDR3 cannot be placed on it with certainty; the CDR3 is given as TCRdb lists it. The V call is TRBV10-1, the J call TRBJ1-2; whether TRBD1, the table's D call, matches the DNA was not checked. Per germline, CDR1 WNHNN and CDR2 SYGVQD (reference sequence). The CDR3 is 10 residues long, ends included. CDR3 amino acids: CASSDWDRPI.

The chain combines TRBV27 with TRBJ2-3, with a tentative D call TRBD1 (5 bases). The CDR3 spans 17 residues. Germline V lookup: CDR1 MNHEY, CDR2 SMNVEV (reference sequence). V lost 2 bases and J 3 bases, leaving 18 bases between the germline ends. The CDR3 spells CASSLRLIIGVTDTQYF. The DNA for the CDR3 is TGTGCCAGCAGTTTACGGCTAATCATAGGGGTAACAGATACGCAGTATTTT.